This TCR beta chain was captured by sequencing in a study of CD8 T cells in Susac syndrome. For the study at large: Susac syndrome patients were untreated, on corticosteroids with some adding intravenous immunoglobulin, or on intravenous immunoglobulin only.

After extraction with the RNeasy kit, 0.5 to 1 ug of the RNA was reverse transcribed using random hexamers. MiXCR was run by TCRdb on the immunoSEQ multiplex PCR reads, yielding one entry per CDR3 protein. Seen here are more than 150,000 distinct CDR3 sequences, about 96% observed once, and the top ten hold about 0.12%. The V gene lost 4 bases and the J gene lost 0 bases, with 12 bases spanning the gap. Germline CDR1 reads MNHEY; CDR2 reads SVGAGI. This CDR3 is 15 amino acids long. This sequence was found in a human donor with Susac syndrome. The material sequenced was CD4+ T cells from PBMCs. The gene calls are TRBV6-5 and TRBJ1-2; D possibly corresponds to TRBD1 (5 bases). Here the CDR3 DNA reads TGTGCCAGCAGTTCCCTGACAGCCGCTAACTATGGCTACACCTTC. This sequence encodes CASSSLTAANYGYTF.